The rows below give T cell receptor beta chains drawn from one sample of a study of shared clonotypes between healthy human individuals. TCRdb's copy holds only in-frame clones and misses some; the assay was immunoSEQ multiplex PCR. Here the sample spans under 650,000 clones, around 96% being singletons. What was sequenced was naive CD4+ T cells sorted from blood. The receptors originated from a woman aged 25 to 39 in good health. Each CDR3 is given with its conserved first and last residue. D genes are given only for firm matches.

D | J | V | CDR3 | DNA
TRBD1 | TRBJ1-2 | TRBV11-2 | CASRDIRQGDGYTF | TGTGCCAGCAGGGATATAAGGCAGGGGGATGGCTACACCTTC
TRBD2 | TRBJ2-7 | TRBV28 | CASRLAGSYEQYF | TGTGCCAGCAGGCTAGCGGGCTCCTACGAGCAGTACTTC
. | TRBJ2-1 | TRBV7-9 | CASSLGSDYNEQFF | TGTGCCAGCAGCCTCGGATCCGACTACAATGAGCAGTTCTTC
. | TRBJ2-5 | TRBV25-1 | CASSEPLGPRRSTQYF | TGTGCCAGCAGTGAACCCCTCGGACCCAGACGGTCGACCCAGTACTTC
. | TRBJ2-5 | TRBV28 | CASTSHREQYF | TGTGCCAGCACCTCCCACCGGGAGCAGTACTTC
TRBD1 | TRBJ2-7 | TRBV7-9 | CASSFQKQGPQGEQYF | TGTGCCAGCAGCTTCCAAAAACAGGGGCCGCAGGGGGAGCAGTACTTC
. | TRBJ1-2 | TRBV23-1 | CASSQGLHYGYTF | TGCGCCAGCAGTCAAGGTCTGCACTATGGCTACACCTTC
. | TRBJ1-4 | TRBV6-1 | CASLPPDSHEKLFF | TGTGCCAGCTTACCTCCGGACAGTCATGAAAAACTGTTTTTT
. | TRBJ1-2 | TRBV12-5 | CASGSSSTDGYTF | TGTGCTAGTGGTTCCTCCAGCACCGACGGCTACACCTTC
. | TRBJ1-3 | TRBV7-9 | CASSLAGGSGNTIYF | TGTGCCAGCAGCTTAGCGGGAGGCTCTGGAAACACCATATATTTT
. | TRBJ1-5 | TRBV11-3 | CASSLVLDPDYQPQHF | TGTGCCAGCAGCTTAGTTCTGGATCCAGATTATCAGCCCCAGCATTTT
. | TRBJ2-1 | TRBV27 | CASRSSYNEQFF | TGTGCCAGCAGAAGCTCCTACAATGAGCAGTTCTTC
TRBD1 | TRBJ1-4 | TRBV4-1 | CASSPQLSQGATNEKLFF | TGCGCCAGCAGTCCCCAGCTGAGCCAGGGGGCGACTAATGAAAAACTGTTTTTT
. | TRBJ2-3 | TRBV30 | CAWGLAGIADTQYF | TGTGCCTGGGGTTTGGCGGGGATAGCAGATACGCAGTATTTT